Sequencing of this T cell receptor (beta chain) was carried out in a study of T cells in narcolepsy. As concerns this clone: Its antigen is still unknown.

Between the trimmed V and J ends, which lost 1 base and 5 bases, there was a span of 11 bases. The CDR3 spans 14 residues. Germline V lookup: CDR1 MNHEY, CDR2 SVGAGI. Study-level results: No autoreactive T cell clone sequences appeared in some memory CD4+ repertoires.

The table came from immunoSEQ multiplex PCR; TCRdb's copy has only in-frame clones and leaves some out. The sample lists about 40,000 clones, about 87% occurring once. The receptor was isolated from a human donor with narcolepsy. Sequencing used CD45RA- memory CD4+ T cells from PBMCs. The rearrangement joins TRBV6-5 to TRBJ1-1; tentatively, D is TRBD1 (5 bases). CDR3: CASSYLGGGTEAFF. Written as DNA, the CDR3 is TGTGCCAGCAGTTACTTGGGGGGAGGGACTGAAGCTTTCTTT.